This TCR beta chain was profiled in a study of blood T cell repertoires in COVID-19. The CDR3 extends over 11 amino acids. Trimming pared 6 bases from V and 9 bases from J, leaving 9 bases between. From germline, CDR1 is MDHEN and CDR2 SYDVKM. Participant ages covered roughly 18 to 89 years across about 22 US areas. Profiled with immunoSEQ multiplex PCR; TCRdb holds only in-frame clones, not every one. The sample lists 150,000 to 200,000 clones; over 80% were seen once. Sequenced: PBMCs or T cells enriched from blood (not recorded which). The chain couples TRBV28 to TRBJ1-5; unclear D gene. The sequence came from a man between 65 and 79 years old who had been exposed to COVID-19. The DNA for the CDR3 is TGTGCCAGCAGCCCCTCTCGGCCCCAGCATTTT. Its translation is CASSPSRPQHF. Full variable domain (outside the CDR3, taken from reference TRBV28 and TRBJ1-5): DVKVTQSSRYLVKRTGEKVFLECVQDMDHENMFWYRQDPGLGLRLIYFSYDVKMKEKGDIPEGYSVSREKKERFSLILESASTNQTSMYLCASSPSRPQHFGDGTRLSIL.